The 17 T cell receptor beta chains given below trace back to one sample, sequenced in a study of shared clonotypes between healthy human individuals. Only in-frame clones appear in the TCRdb table, and some are missing; sequencing was by immunoSEQ multiplex PCR. Of hundreds of thousands of clones listed, 85% to 95% are singletons. The naive CD8 population came from CD45RO-negative cells selected for CCR7, without terminally differentiated effector memory CD45RA+ cells. Sequences were obtained from naive CD8+ T cells sorted from blood. Receptor source: a young woman in good health.

This chain links TRBV19 with TRBJ2-5; 7 nucleotides match TRBD1. TRBJ2-7 matches the DNA end more closely, so the J call is doubtful. Germline assignment: CDR1 LNHDA and CDR2 SQIVND (reference sequence). The CDR3 totals 14 residues. The CDR3 sequence is CASSILGTAYEQYF. CDR3 in DNA: TGTGCCAGTAGTATCCTGGGGACAGCCTACGAGCAGTACTTC.

The J gene is TRBJ2-1, the V gene TRBV25-1; D unclear. Trimming took 6 bases from V and 14 from J, leaving 14 bases between them. There are 11 residues in the CDR3. Germline CDR1 is MGHDK and CDR2 is SYGVNS. The CDR3 loop is CASRVGALEFF. In nucleotides, the CDR3 is TGTGCCAGCAGAGTAGGAGCGTTGGAGTTCTTC. Full variable domain (remainder filled in from reference TRBV25-1 and TRBJ2-1): EADIYQTPRYLVIGTGKKITLECSQTMGHDKMYWYQQDPGMELHLIHYSYGVNSTEKGDLSSESTVSRIRTEHFPLTLESARPSHTSQYLCASRVGALEFFGPGTRLTVL.

This rearrangement joins TRBV5-6 to TRBJ2-3, with 10 bases lining up with TRBD1. The V gene end was trimmed by 4 bases and the J gene end by 6 bases; junction bases not matched to a gene: 11. The CDR3 has 16 residues. Germline values: CDR1 SGHDT, CDR2 YYEEEE. CDR3 in DNA: TGTGCCAGCAGCACAGCCGGGACAGGGGTTCTTGATACGCAGTATTTT. Its protein product is CASSTAGTGVLDTQYF.

The rearrangement joins TRBV18 to TRBJ2-2; no clear D. The V and J ends lost 0 bases and 0 bases respectively, with 8 bases between them. The V gene's germline CDR1 is KGHSH and CDR2 LQKENI. The CDR3 contains 16 residues. In DNA form, the CDR3 reads TGTGCCAGCTCACCACCACGGGCATCGAACACCGGGGAGCTGTTTTTT. Encoded protein: CASSPPRASNTGELFF. Full variable domain (remainder filled in from reference TRBV18 and TRBJ2-2): NAGVMQNPRHLVRRRGQEARLRCSPMKGHSHVYWYRQLPEEGLKFMVYLQKENIIDESGMPKERFSAEFPKEGPSILRIQQVVRGDSAAYFCASSPPRASNTGELFFGEGSRLTVL.

The rearrangement uses TRBV19 and TRBJ2-1; 9 nucleotides align to TRBD2. CDR3 length equals 14 residues. V lost 2 bases to trimming and J lost 7 bases; unmatched junction nucleotides: 3. Germline-derived CDR1 and CDR2 are LNHDA and SQIVND (reference sequence). Here the CDR3 reads CASSIRTSGNEQFF. For the CDR3, the DNA is TGTGCCAGTAGTATAAGAACTAGCGGGAATGAGCAGTTCTTC.

This rearrangement joins TRBV7-9 to TRBJ2-7; TRBD2 aligns across 10 bases. This CDR3 has 14 residues. V shed 5 bases and J 3 bases; nucleotides not matched to a gene: 4. The germline CDR1 and CDR2 sequences are SEHNR and FQNEAQ (reference sequence). In DNA form, the CDR3 reads TGTGCCAGCAGCACGGGACTAGCGCTCTACGAGCAGTACTTC. Protein: CASSTGLALYEQYF.

The chain couples TRBV27 to TRBJ2-3; D perhaps matches TRBD1 (5 bases). Trimming stripped 8 bases from V and 7 bases from J, with 19 bases between. This CDR3 has 14 amino acids. Looked up from germline, CDR1 is MNHEY and CDR2 is SMNVEV (reference sequence). The CDR3 spells CASSQLGQGHTQYF. DNA for the CDR3: TGTGCCAGCTCCCAGCTCGGACAAGGACATACGCAGTATTTT.

The rearrangement uses TRBV14 and TRBJ2-1; 11 nucleotides line up with TRBD2. V was clipped by 4 bases and J by 5 bases; unmatched bases: 7. Germline loops: CDR1 SGHDN, CDR2 FVKESK. This CDR3 has 16 residues. In DNA, the CDR3 is TGTGCCAGCAGCCTGGCTACTAGCGGGAGCCACAATGAGCAGTTCTTC. It specifies CASSLATSGSHNEQFF.

This chain uses TRBV5-4 with TRBJ1-1; D not certain. V gave up 2 bases and J gave up 7 bases, with 18 bases separating them. CDR1 is SGHNT and CDR2 is YYREEE in the germline V gene (reference sequence). The CDR3 totals 15 residues. CDR3 coding DNA: TGTGCCAGCAGCTTAGCGCCCCACCGGCCAAGTGAAGCTTTCTTT. Its protein is CASSLAPHRPSEAFF.

The chain joins TRBV19 to TRBJ1-2; maybe TRBD1 (5 bases). V lost 4 bases, J lost 8 bases, and 38 bases lay in between. The CDR3 is made up of 21 amino acids. Germline CDR1 and CDR2: LNHDA and SQIVND (reference sequence). For the CDR3, the DNA is TGTGCCAGTAGTAATACCCTCTTATCAGGGACGGGCCCCCCTTATTTCGACGGCTACACCTTC. Translated: CASSNTLLSGTGPPYFDGYTF.

This chain links TRBV28 with TRBJ2-1, with unresolved D. V lost 2 bases to trimming and J lost 6 bases, with 2 bases between them. In germline, CDR1 is MDHEN, CDR2 SYDVKM. This CDR3 spans 11 amino acids. The CDR3 region is CASSLINEQFF. The CDR3 DNA sequence: TGTGCCAGCAGTTTAATCAATGAGCAGTTCTTC.

The gene calls are TRBV6-5 and TRBJ2-5; D tentatively reads TRBD1 or TRBD2 (5 bases each). V was pared by 2 bases and J by 5 bases, with 12 bases between. The germline gives CDR1 MNHEY, CDR2 SVGAGI. The CDR3 has 14 residues. The CDR3 protein is CASSYSGQGETQYF. DNA of the CDR3: TGTGCCAGCAGTTACAGCGGACAAGGGGAGACCCAGTACTTC.

V is TRBV7-9 and J is TRBJ2-2, with D possibly being TRBD1 (6 bases). This CDR3 is 12 amino acids long. V gave up 5 bases and J gave up 8 bases, with 9 bases separating them. The V gene's germline CDR1 is SEHNR and CDR2 FQNEAQ (reference sequence). The CDR3 is CASSRTAGELFF. In nucleotides, the CDR3 is TGTGCCAGCAGCAGGACAGCGGGGGAGCTGTTTTTT.

This chain joins TRBV28 and TRBJ2-7; tentatively, D is TRBD1 or TRBD2 (6 bases each). V lost 5 bases, J lost 1 base, and 30 bases lay in between. The CDR3 has 20 residues. Germline V lookup: CDR1 MDHEN, CDR2 SYDVKM. The CDR3 DNA reads TGTGCCAGCAGTCTACCCGTGGCAGGGGCCGCGGGGATCAGTTCCTACGAGCAGTACTTC. Amino acid sequence: CASSLPVAGAAGISSYEQYF.

This chain connects TRBV10-1 to TRBJ1-1, with TRBD1 identical over 8 bases. The germline gives CDR1 WNHNN, CDR2 SYGVQD (reference sequence). V trimming: 8 bases; J trimming: 0 bases; junction bases outside the gene matches: 2. The CDR3 is 13 amino acids. The CDR3 loop is CASRTGLNTEAFF. CDR3 nucleotides: TGCGCCAGCCGGACAGGGCTGAACACTGAAGCTTTCTTT.

A single count supports this clone. The V and J genes are TRBV25-1 and TRBJ1-1, with 9 bases lining up with TRBD1. This CDR3 has 12 residues. CDR1 and CDR2 from the germline V gene are MGHDK and SYGVNS. Trimming removed 8 bases from V and 11 bases from J; junction bases left unmatched: 9. The CDR3 DNA reads as TGTGCCAGCGGCGGGACAGGGCGAGACGCTTTCTTT. As protein: CASGGTGRDAFF. The complete variable domain, with remaining parts taken from reference TRBV25-1 and TRBJ1-1, reads EADIYQTPRYLVIGTGKKITLECSQTMGHDKMYWYQQDPGMELHLIHYSYGVNSTEKGDLSSESTVSRIRTEHFPLTLESARPSHTSQYLCASGGTGRDAFFGQGTRLTVV.

The chain is built from TRBV6-1 and TRBJ2-7; D possibly uses TRBD1 or TRBD2 (6 bases each). Looked up from germline, CDR1 is MNHNS and CDR2 is SASEGT. V was shortened by 2 bases and J by 3 bases, with 20 bases between the two germline ends. The CDR3 extends over 17 amino acids. The DNA for the CDR3 is TGTGCCAGCAGTGAAAATCTCGTTGGAAGGGGGGACTACGAGCAGTACTTC. This translates into CASSENLVGRGDYEQYF.